This T cell receptor (beta chain) is drawn from a study of blood T cell repertoires in COVID-19. The CDR3 consists of 14 residues. The V gene lost 3 bases and the J gene lost 5 bases, with 13 bases spanning the gap. Per the germline V gene, CDR1 is SGHTA and CDR2 is FQGNSA. Repertoires were generated with immunoSEQ multiplex PCR, while TCRdb's copy carries only in-frame clones and drops some. The sample has 110,000 to 150,000 clones; approximately 84% are singletons. Categorization into cohorts depended on clinical history that participants reported. This TCR derives from a woman under 30 who had been exposed to COVID-19. The sample comprised PBMCs or T cells enriched from blood (not recorded which). The chain is built from TRBV7-2 and TRBJ1-1; D unclear. CDR3 residues: CASSLYVSGTEAFF. The CDR3, as DNA: TGTGCCAGCAGCTTGTATGTTTCCGGGACTGAAGCTTTCTTT.